The following is a T cell receptor beta chain sequence with its context. With survey level as its setting, the immunoSEQ assay was v3.0. Profiled with immunoSEQ multiplex PCR; TCRdb holds only in-frame clones, not every one. The repertoire consists of just under 30,000 clones, with about nine tenths occurring once and the leading ten covering nearly 7.5%. This entry is derived from a study of long-term antiretroviral therapy in people with HIV. The CDR3 spans 14 residues. Germline values: CDR1 SGHTA, CDR2 FQGTGA. V gave up 3 bases and J gave up 6 bases, with 14 bases separating them. This sequence originates from a man between 50 and 59 years old with HIV. The source material was unsorted PBMCs, sampled approximately 5 years before starting antiretroviral therapy. V is TRBV7-3 and J is TRBJ1-1; D is perhaps TRBD1 (5 bases). CDR3 nucleotides: TGTGCCAGCAGCTTGCAGGGTGGGATCGCTGAAGCTTTCTTT. This sequence encodes CASSLQGGIAEAFF.